Following are 28 T cell receptor beta chains from one sample sequenced in a study of radiation and T cells in renal cell carcinoma. Assay used: immunoSEQ multiplex PCR; TCRdb lists only in-frame clones, some missing. The table includes under 100,000 clones, 70% to 90% detected once. Stated time point: blood 4 weeks post-SBRT, at nephrectomy. Documented treatment: 15 Gy SBRT to primary tumor, nephrectomy 4 weeks later. This sample comprised blood, obtained from a patient whose treatment included radiotherapy and nephrectomy. These receptors all come from a man in his forties or fifties with renal cell carcinoma.

This clone was observed a few times. The chain couples TRBV2 to TRBJ2-1; TRBD2 aligns across 14 bases. Germline V lookup: CDR1 SNHLY, CDR2 FYNNEI. CDR3 length equals 16 residues. The trim removed 10 bases at V and 10 bases at J, leaving 15 bases unmatched. The DNA for the CDR3 is TGTGCCAACCCGAAGCGACTAGCGGGGGGGCCGTGGGAGCAGTTCTTC. Residues: CANPKRLAGGPWEQFF.

The chain recombines TRBV28 with TRBJ2-7, with D maybe TRBD2 (5 bases). Trimming removed 8 bases from V and 2 bases from J, with 10 bases in between. CDR1 MDHEN and CDR2 SYDVKM come from the germline V gene. The CDR3 loop spans 12 amino acids. For the CDR3, the DNA is TGTGCCAGCGAGGGCGACGCCTACGAGCAGTACTTC. It is translated as CASEGDAYEQYF.

This clone was recorded only once. V usage is TRBV5-8 and J usage is TRBJ2-5; 15 bases match TRBD2. V trimming: 3 bases; J trimming: 5 bases; junction bases outside the gene matches: 2. Germline CDR1 reads SGHTS; CDR2 reads YDEGEE. This CDR3 has 15 amino acids. The CDR3 region has the DNA TGTGCCAGCAGCTGGGGACTAGCGGGAGGTGAGACCCAGTACTTC. It specifies CASSWGLAGGETQYF.

The chain joins TRBV7-8 to TRBJ1-5; maybe TRBD1 (6 bases). V dropped 5 bases and J dropped 2 bases, with 13 bases sitting between them. CDR1 and CDR2 (germline): SGHVS, FQNEAQ. The CDR3 length is 15 residues. The CDR3 sequence: CASSEQGVGNQPQHF. Written as DNA, the CDR3 is TGTGCCAGCAGCGAACAGGGAGTTGGCAATCAGCCCCAGCATTTT.

This chain's CDR3 is CASSDRAWWQYF. For the CDR3, the DNA is TGTGCCAGCTCGGACAGGGCATGGTGGCAGTACTTC. The chain is built from TRBV2 and TRBJ2-7; 8 nucleotides agree with TRBD1. Looked up from germline, CDR1 is SNHLY and CDR2 is FYNNEI. V shed 8 bases and J 9 bases; nucleotides not matched to a gene: 9. The CDR3 runs 12 residues.

The J gene is TRBJ2-3, the V gene TRBV7-9, with 12 bases aligning to TRBD2. J lost 2 bases, V lost 5 bases, and 5 bases had no gene match. Germline-derived CDR1 and CDR2 are SEHNR and FQNEAQ (reference sequence). This CDR3 region has 16 residues. The CDR3 DNA follows: TGTGCCAGCAGCCCCGGGACTAGCGGGCTCACAGATACGCAGTATTTT. It codes for CASSPGTSGLTDTQYF.

The chain uses TRBV6-1 and TRBJ1-2; a weak D match, TRBD1 (5 bases). Germline CDR1 and CDR2: MNHNS and SASEGT. This CDR3 comprises 14 residues. Trimming removed 8 bases at V and 2 bases at J, with 15 bases between. CDR3 DNA: TGTGCCAGCTTCTCTGACGGGGCCAACTATGGCTACACCTTC. It encodes CASFSDGANYGYTF.

This clone occurred once. CDR3 nucleotides: TGTGCCAGCTCACCACCTTCGTGGGAGGGGAGACATTCACCCCTCCACTTT. This sequence encodes CASSPPSWEGRHSPLHF. J is TRBJ1-6 and V is TRBV18; TRBD1 is a possible D gene (5 bases). Trimming took 0 bases from V and 8 from J, leaving 17 bases between them. The CDR3 covers 17 residues. Germline values: CDR1 KGHSH, CDR2 LQKENI.

This clone was detected only a few times. This chain links TRBV19 with TRBJ2-2; D not certain. The germline V gene has CDR1 LNHDA and CDR2 SQIVND (reference sequence). This CDR3 has 13 residues. V lost 3 bases and J lost 5, with 7 bases in between. The CDR3 nucleotides are TGTGCCAGTAGTATTAGTCGGACCGGGGAGCTGTTTTTT. Residues: CASSISRTGELFF.

V gene TRBV19 combines with J gene TRBJ2-3; TRBD2 might be the D (6 bases). The CDR3 spans 14 residues. V was pared by 3 bases and J by 2 bases, with 9 bases between. Germline V CDR1 and CDR2: LNHDA, SQIVND (reference sequence). Here the CDR3 reads CASSMGGTTDTQYF. The CDR3 DNA reads as TGTGCCAGTAGTATGGGGGGTACCACAGATACGCAGTATTTT.

A few counts support this clone. V is TRBV6-5 and J is TRBJ1-2, with a tentative D call TRBD1 (6 bases). The V end was cut by 2 bases, the J end by 3 bases, with 10 bases between. The length of the CDR3 is 14 residues. In germline, CDR1 is MNHEY, CDR2 SVGAGI. CDR3 sequence (DNA): TGTGCCAGCAGTTACGGTGCAGGGGACTATGGCTACACCTTC. Amino acid sequence: CASSYGAGDYGYTF.

The chain recombines TRBV28 with TRBJ2-1, with 8 nucleotides matching TRBD2. The CDR3 spans 14 residues. Germline-derived CDR1 and CDR2 are MDHEN and SYDVKM. V gave up 2 bases and J gave up 4 bases; unmatched junction bases: 1. The CDR3 DNA is TGTGCCAGCAGTTTACTAGCGGGTTACAATGAGCAGTTCTTC. Its translation: CASSLLAGYNEQFF.

In DNA form, the CDR3 reads TGTGCCAGCAGTAACAGGGAGGATCAGCCCCAGCATTTT. Its translation is CASSNREDQPQHF. This chain links TRBV27 with TRBJ1-5; weak D call: TRBD1 (6 bases). The CDR3 sequence is 13 residues long. Germline loops: CDR1 MNHEY, CDR2 SMNVEV (reference sequence). Trimming removed 5 bases at V and 5 bases at J, with 10 bases between.

The V and J genes are TRBV28 and TRBJ2-7; no definite D call. The germline CDR1 and CDR2 sequences are MDHEN and SYDVKM. Deletions cut 6 bases from V and 1 base from J, with 13 bases between. This CDR3 is 14 amino acids long. The CDR3 DNA follows: TGTGCCAGCAGACGCCGCCTAGGGTCCTACGAGCAGTACTTC. This gives the protein CASRRRLGSYEQYF.

J is TRBJ2-5 and V is TRBV6-6; perhaps TRBD2 as D (6 bases). V gave up 0 bases and J gave up 4 bases, with 12 bases separating them. The CDR3 spans 15 residues. The germline V gene has CDR1 MNHNY and CDR2 SVGAGI (reference sequence). The CDR3 sequence is CASSYSQLAPETQYF. The DNA for the CDR3 is TGTGCCAGCAGTTACTCCCAACTAGCCCCAGAGACCCAGTACTTC.

The rearrangement joins TRBV19 to TRBJ1-5; 7 bases match TRBD1. The V gene end was trimmed by 8 bases and the J gene end by 5 bases; junction bases not matched to a gene: 6. In germline, CDR1 is LNHDA, CDR2 SQIVND (reference sequence). The CDR3 sequence is 13 residues long. The CDR3 bases are TGTGCCAGTGCCGGGCAGGGGGATCAGCCCCAGCATTTT. Its translation: CASAGQGDQPQHF.

The chain employs TRBV25-1 and TRBJ2-2, with TRBD1 matching over 8 bases. The CDR3 has 17 residues. V shed 8 bases and J 3 bases; nucleotides not matched to a gene: 14. Germline loops: CDR1 MGHDK, CDR2 SYGVNS. The CDR3 bases are TGTGCCAGCCGAAGAAGGGCCGGGACAGGCGACACCGGGGAGCTGTTTTTT. Encoded protein: CASRRRAGTGDTGELFF.

The chain is built from TRBV7-9 and TRBJ1-3; TRBD1 aligns across 7 bases. J was trimmed by 4 bases and V by 5 bases; bases with no gene match: 5. The V gene's germline CDR1 is SEHNR and CDR2 FQNEAQ (reference sequence). The CDR3 contains 14 residues. The CDR3 DNA reads TGTGCCAGCAGCACGGGACAGATAGGAAACACCATATATTTT. Translated, it gives CASSTGQIGNTIYF.

V is TRBV2 and J is TRBJ1-4, with TRBD1 as a possible D gene (6 bases). The CDR3 is 14 amino acids. The germline V and J ends were trimmed by 7 bases and 5 bases, with 14 bases remaining between them. Germline V gives CDR1 SNHLY, CDR2 FYNNEI. In nucleotides, the CDR3 is TGTGCCAGCACCCCAGGGGTGGCGAATGAAAAACTGTTTTTT. This codes for CASTPGVANEKLFF.

The CDR3 DNA sequence: TGTGCCAGTAGTAAAGGACAGCGCGGCGGCACAGATACGCAGTATTTT. The encoded protein is CASSKGQRGGTDTQYF. The rearrangement links TRBV19 to TRBJ2-3, with D possibly being TRBD1 (6 bases). The germline V gene encodes CDR1 LNHDA and CDR2 SQIVND (reference sequence). The V gene lost 4 bases and the J gene lost 1 base, with 15 bases spanning the gap. This CDR3 spans 16 amino acids.

This chain connects TRBV5-5 to TRBJ2-7; TRBD1 agrees at 7 bases. Germline lookup yields CDR1 SGHKS and CDR2 YYEKEE (reference sequence). The V and J ends lost 2 bases and 2 bases, in that order; junction bases with no gene match: 13. The CDR3 sequence is 17 residues long. CDR3 loop: CASSFSATGVGTYEQYF. CDR3 bases: TGTGCCAGCAGCTTCTCCGCCACAGGGGTTGGAACCTACGAGCAGTACTTC.

This clone was picked up one time. The CDR3 nucleotides are TGTGCCAGCAGGGCCAGTTGGGGCGGCGAGCAGTACTTC. Protein product: CASRASWGGEQYF. V gene TRBV13 combines with J gene TRBJ2-7, with D perhaps matching TRBD1 (5 bases). Between the trimmed V and J ends, which lost 6 bases and 6 bases, there was a span of 15 bases. Per the germline V gene, CDR1 is PRHDT and CDR2 is FYEKMQ (reference sequence). This CDR3 has 13 amino acids.

The V gene is TRBV21-1, the J gene TRBJ2-2; the D call in the table, TRBD1, was not verified against the DNA. TRBV21-1 is an annotated pseudogene. The CDR3 has 16 amino acids. The CDR3 reads CASIKIGGQGAGELFF. The CDR3 DNA sequence: TGTGCCAGCATCAAAATCGGGGGACAGGGGGCCGGGGAGCTGTTTTTT.

V gene TRBV7-2 combines with J gene TRBJ2-1; 7 nucleotides match TRBD1. Germline lookup yields CDR1 SGHTA and CDR2 FQGNSA. The CDR3 contains 15 residues. The V and J ends lost 5 bases and 4 bases, in that order; junction bases with no gene match: 8. CDR3 bases: TGTGCCAGCAGCAGACAGGGTCAGGGGTACAATGAGCAGTTCTTC. Translated: CASSRQGQGYNEQFF.

The chain combines TRBV5-1 with TRBJ2-3; TRBD2 matches at 7 bases. V shed 3 bases and J 2 bases; nucleotides not matched to a gene: 6. CDR3 length: 15 residues. The germline V gene encodes CDR1 SGHRS and CDR2 YFSETQ. The CDR3 coding sequence is TGCGCCAGCAGCTCTGGACTAGGCTTCACAGATACGCAGTATTTT. It codes for CASSSGLGFTDTQYF.

This chain links TRBV30 with TRBJ1-3, with D unresolved. V was cut by 4 bases and J by 3 bases, with 10 bases left in between. The CDR3 consists of 13 residues. The germline CDR1 and CDR2 sequences are GTSNPN and SVGIG (reference sequence). DNA for the CDR3: TGTGCCTGGAACCCGCTAAATGGAAACACCATATATTTT. Translating it yields CAWNPLNGNTIYF.

The chain carries TRBV10-3 and TRBJ2-5, with 7 bases aligning to TRBD2. The CDR3 extends over 13 amino acids. Germline V lookup: CDR1 ENHRY, CDR2 SYGVKD. V was pared by 11 bases and J by 1 base, with 7 bases of the junction left unmatched. CDR3 DNA: TGTGCCCAGGAGCGGGGAACCCAAGAGACCCAGTACTTC. Translating it yields CAQERGTQETQYF.

The rearrangement uses TRBV4-3 and TRBJ2-5; a weak D match, TRBD2 (5 bases). The ends were cut back, 2 bases at V and 1 base at J, with 11 bases in the middle. Germline lookup yields CDR1 LGHNA and CDR2 YSLEER. This CDR3 spans 15 amino acids. The CDR3 nucleotides are TGCGCCAGCAGCCAAAACGGGAACAGCCAAGAGACCCAGTACTTC. Protein product: CASSQNGNSQETQYF.